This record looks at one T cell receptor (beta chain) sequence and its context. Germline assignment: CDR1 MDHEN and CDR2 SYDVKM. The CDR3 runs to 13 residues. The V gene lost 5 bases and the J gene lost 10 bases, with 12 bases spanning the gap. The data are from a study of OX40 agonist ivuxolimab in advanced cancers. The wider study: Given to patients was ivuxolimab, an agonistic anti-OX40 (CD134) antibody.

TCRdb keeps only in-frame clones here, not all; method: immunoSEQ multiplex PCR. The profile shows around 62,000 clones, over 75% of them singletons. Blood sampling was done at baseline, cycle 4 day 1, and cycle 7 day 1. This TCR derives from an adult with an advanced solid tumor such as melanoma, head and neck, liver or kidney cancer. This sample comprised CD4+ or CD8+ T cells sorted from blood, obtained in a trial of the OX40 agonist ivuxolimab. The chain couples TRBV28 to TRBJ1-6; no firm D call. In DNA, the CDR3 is TGTGCCAGCAGTCCCCCCCACAAGTCACCCCTCCACTTT. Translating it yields CASSPPHKSPLHF.